Here is one T cell receptor (beta chain) with its context. Its specificity is unknown. The CDR3 is 18 amino acids. The sample belongs to a study of CD4 T cells in relation to SARS-CoV-2 and coronaviruses. Looking at the study overall: ViraFEST: roughly 10-day antigen culture of PBMCs, then TCR beta CDR3 sequencing. Study observations and caveats: Monoreactive clones expanded significantly more to SARS-CoV-2 than crossreactive clones did. No crossreactivity against non-spike viral proteins was tested here.

The assay was immunoSEQ multiplex PCR, and TCRdb's table has in-frame clones only and misses some. The repertoire holds 17,000 or so clones, with roughly 77% as singletons. Before the COVID-19 pandemic, during about 2010-2018, CD4+ T cells were taken from unexposed donors. CD4+ T cells were isolated from the cells after about 11 days of culture. Cultures held under 2.5 million PBMCs per well with around 9.7 IU/ml IL-2. V is TRBV21-1 and J is TRBJ2-3. TRBV21-1 corresponds to a pseudogene. The sequence was collected from a human donor in good health. Specimen: CD4+ T cells from PBMCs, cultured in vitro. The CDR3 region is CASSKCMPPRRTTDTQYF. The CDR3 region has the DNA TGTGCCAGCAGCAAATGCATGCCCCCAAGACGCACCACAGATACGCAGTATTTT.